These T cell receptor beta chains were read from a single sample in a study of blood T cell repertoires in COVID-19. Using immunoSEQ multiplex PCR, the repertoire was profiled, and TCRdb retains in-frame clones only, with some absent. The table lists about 250,000 clones, 84% of them singletons. The sample taken for sequencing was peripheral blood. These receptors all come from a man aged 50-60 years with acute or convalescent COVID-19. Each CDR3 is given with its conserved first and last residue. The order of the fields is V gene, CDR3 protein.

TRBV3-1/TRBV3-2	CASSPGTAQETQYF
TRBV24-1	CATSDLPGLAGVDTQYF
TRBV5-5	CASSFLVQGAGDTEAFF
TRBV19	CASKTGGSGVGYTF
TRBV9	CASSANVGGFGSPLHF
TRBV5-1	CASSLATGDDNEKLFF
TRBV6-2/TRBV6-3	CASSRGQLNEKLFF
TRBV7-8	CASSPMGDYSNQPQHF
TRBV11-3	CASSLARVSYEQYF
TRBV10-3	CATKGWDRENTEAFF
TRBV18	CASSTRQDRFTDTQYF
TRBV10-3	CAISEEGQGNSPLHF
TRBV18	CASSPQEGNQPQHF
TRBV18	CASSPVTVAGNTIYF
TRBV7-8	CASSVTGDNQPQHF
TRBV18	CASSPRSSNTEAFF